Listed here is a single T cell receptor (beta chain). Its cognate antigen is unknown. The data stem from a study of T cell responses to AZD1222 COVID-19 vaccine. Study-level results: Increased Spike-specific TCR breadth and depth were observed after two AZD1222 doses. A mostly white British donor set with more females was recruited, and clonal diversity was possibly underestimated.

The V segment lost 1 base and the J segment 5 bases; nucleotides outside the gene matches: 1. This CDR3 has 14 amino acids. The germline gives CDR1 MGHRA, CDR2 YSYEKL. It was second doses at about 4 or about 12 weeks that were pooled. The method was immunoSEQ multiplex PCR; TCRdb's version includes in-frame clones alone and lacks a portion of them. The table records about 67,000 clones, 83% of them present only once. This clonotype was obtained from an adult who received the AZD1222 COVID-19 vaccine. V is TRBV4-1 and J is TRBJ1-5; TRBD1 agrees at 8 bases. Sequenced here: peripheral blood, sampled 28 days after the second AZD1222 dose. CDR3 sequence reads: CASSQVTGDQPQHF. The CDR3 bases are TGCGCCAGCAGCCAAGTGACAGGGGATCAGCCCCAGCATTTT.